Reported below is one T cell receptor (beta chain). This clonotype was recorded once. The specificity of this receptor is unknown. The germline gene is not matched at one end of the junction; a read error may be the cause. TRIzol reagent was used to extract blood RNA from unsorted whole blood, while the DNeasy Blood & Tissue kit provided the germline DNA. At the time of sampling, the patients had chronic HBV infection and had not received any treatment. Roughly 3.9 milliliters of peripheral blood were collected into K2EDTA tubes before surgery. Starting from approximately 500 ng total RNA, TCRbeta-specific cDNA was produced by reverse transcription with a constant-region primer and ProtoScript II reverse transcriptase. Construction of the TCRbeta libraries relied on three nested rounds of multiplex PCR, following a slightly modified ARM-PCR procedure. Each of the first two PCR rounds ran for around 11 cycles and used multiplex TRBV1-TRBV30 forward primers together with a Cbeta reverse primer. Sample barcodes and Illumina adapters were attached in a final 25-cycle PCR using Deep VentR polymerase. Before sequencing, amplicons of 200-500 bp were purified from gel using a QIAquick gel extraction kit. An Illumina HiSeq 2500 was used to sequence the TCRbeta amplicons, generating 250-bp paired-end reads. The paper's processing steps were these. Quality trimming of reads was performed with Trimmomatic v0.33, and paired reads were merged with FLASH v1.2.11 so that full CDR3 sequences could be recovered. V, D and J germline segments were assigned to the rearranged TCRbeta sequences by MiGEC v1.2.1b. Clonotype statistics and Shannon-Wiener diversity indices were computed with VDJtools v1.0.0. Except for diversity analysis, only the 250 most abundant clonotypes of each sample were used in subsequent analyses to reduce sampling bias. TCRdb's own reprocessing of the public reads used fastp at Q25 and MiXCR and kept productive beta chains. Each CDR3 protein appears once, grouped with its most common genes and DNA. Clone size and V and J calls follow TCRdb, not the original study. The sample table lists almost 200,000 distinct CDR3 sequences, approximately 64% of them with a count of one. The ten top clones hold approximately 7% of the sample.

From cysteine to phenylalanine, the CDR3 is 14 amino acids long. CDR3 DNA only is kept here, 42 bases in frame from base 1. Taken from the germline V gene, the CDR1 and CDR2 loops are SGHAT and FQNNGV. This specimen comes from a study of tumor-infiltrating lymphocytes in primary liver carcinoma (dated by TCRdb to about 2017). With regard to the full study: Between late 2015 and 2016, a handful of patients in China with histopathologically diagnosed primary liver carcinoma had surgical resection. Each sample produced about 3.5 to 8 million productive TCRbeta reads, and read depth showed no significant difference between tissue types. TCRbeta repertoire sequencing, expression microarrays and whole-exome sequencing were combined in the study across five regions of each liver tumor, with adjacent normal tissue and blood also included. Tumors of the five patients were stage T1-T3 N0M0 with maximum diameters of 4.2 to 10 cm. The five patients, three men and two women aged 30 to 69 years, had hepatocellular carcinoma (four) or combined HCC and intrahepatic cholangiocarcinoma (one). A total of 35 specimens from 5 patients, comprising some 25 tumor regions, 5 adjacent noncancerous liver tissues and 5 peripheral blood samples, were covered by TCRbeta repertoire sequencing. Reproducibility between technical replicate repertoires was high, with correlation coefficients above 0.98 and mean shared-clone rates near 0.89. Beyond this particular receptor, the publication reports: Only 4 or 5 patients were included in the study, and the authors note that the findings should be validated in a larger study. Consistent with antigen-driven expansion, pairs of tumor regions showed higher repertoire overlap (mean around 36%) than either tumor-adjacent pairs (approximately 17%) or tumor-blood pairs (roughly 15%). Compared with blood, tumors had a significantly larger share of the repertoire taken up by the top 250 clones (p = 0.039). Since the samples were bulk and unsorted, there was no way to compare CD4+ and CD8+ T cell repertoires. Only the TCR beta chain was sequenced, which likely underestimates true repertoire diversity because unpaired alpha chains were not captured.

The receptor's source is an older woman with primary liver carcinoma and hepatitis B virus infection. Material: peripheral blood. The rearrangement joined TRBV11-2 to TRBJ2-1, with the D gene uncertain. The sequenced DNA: TGTGCCAGCAGCCCCGCTTGTAGATACAATGAGCGGTTCTTC. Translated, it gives CASSPACRYNERFF.